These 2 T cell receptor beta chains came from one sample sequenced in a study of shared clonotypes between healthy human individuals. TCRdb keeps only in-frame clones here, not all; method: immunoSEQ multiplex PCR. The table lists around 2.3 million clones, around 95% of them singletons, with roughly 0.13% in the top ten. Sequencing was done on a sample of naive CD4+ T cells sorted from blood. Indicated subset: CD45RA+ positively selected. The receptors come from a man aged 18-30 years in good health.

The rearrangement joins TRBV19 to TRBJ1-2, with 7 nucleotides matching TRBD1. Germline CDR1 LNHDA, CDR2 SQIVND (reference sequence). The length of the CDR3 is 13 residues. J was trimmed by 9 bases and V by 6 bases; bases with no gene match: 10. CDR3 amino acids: CASRQPGGRSYTF. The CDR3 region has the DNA TGTGCCAGTAGGCAGCCAGGGGGAAGGAGCTACACCTTC.

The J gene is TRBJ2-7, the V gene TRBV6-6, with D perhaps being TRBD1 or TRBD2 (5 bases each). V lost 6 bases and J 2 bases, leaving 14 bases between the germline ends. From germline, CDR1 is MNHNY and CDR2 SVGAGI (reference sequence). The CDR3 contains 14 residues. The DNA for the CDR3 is TGTGCCAGCAGGGCCGGGACCCCGACCTACGAGCAGTACTTC. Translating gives CASRAGTPTYEQYF.